The rows below give T cell receptor beta chains drawn from one sample of a study of T cells in Graves' hyperthyroidism and ophthalmopathy. TCRdb fed the multiplex PCR reads into MiXCR, producing one record per CDR3 protein. The sample records 620,000 or so distinct CDR3 sequences, around 13% being singletons. Specimen: blood. Receptor source: a woman between 50 and 59 years old with Graves' ophthalmopathy. CDR3s include the opening cysteine and the closing phenylalanine or tryptophan. A D gene is named only where the DNA matches it firmly. Clone size is shown for a subset of rows, as once, few, many or a class of expanded clone.

TRBV6-6	TRBD1	15	many	TRBJ2-3	CASSYSGQGTDTQYF	TGTGCCAGCAGTTACTCTGGACAGGGAACAGATACGCAGTATTTT
TRBV7-9	TRBD2	18	-	TRBJ2-5	CASSYLNWTSGRRETQYF	TGTGCCAGCAGCTACCTAAATTGGACTAGCGGGAGGAGAGAGACCCAGTACTTC
TRBV10-3	-	14	-	TRBJ1-5	CAISVSGGNQPQHF	TGTGCCATCAGTGTATCAGGGGGCAATCAGCCCCAGCATTTT
TRBV6-1	TRBD2	15	few	TRBJ2-4	CASRQLAAVKNIQYF	TGTGCCAGCAGGCAACTAGCGGCAGTCAAAAACATTCAGTACTTC
TRBV10-3	TRBD1	16	few	TRBJ1-4	CAISPGLGQGLEKLFF	TGTGCCATCAGCCCCGGCCTGGGACAGGGGCTAGAAAAACTGTTTTTT
TRBV10-2	-	12	many	TRBJ2-2	CASRLSAGELFF	TGCGCCAGCAGACTTTCGGCCGGGGAGCTGTTTTTT
TRBV18	-	16	few	TRBJ2-5	CASSLKDRQYQETQYF	TGTGCCAGCTCACTAAAGGACAGACAGTACCAAGAGACCCAGTACTTC
TRBV6-2/TRBV6-3	-	11	-	TRBJ2-1	CASTIGQEQFF	TGTGCCAGCACCATCGGACAGGAGCAGTTCTTC
TRBV28	TRBD1	15	many	TRBJ1-5	CASSFFLQGAQPQHF	TGTGCCAGCAGTTTCTTTCTGCAGGGGGCCCAGCCCCAGCATTTT
TRBV6-1	-	11	few	TRBJ2-3	CASSEVPRQYF	TGTGCCAGCAGTGAAGTCCCCCGGCAGTATTTT
TRBV5-1	TRBD1	15	-	TRBJ1-1	CASSGGQNRNTEAFF	TGCGCCAGCAGCGGGGGACAGAATAGGAACACTGAAGCTTTCTTT
TRBV29-1	-	17	few	TRBJ2-2	CSVFTHLQSPNTGELFF	TGCAGCGTTTTTACCCACCTTCAATCTCCGAACACCGGGGAGCTGTTTTTT
TRBV30	-	14	-	TRBJ2-3	CAWSVRRGTDTQYF	TGTGCCTGGAGTGTCCGGCGGGGCACAGATACGCAGTATTTT
TRBV28	TRBD2	14	few	TRBJ2-7	CASSQREPTYEQYF	TGTGCCAGCAGCCAGCGGGAGCCAACCTACGAGCAGTACTTC
TRBV20-1	-	16	few	TRBJ2-1	CSAREGGGSSYNEQFF	TGCAGTGCTAGAGAGGGGGGCGGGAGCTCCTACAATGAGCAGTTCTTC
TRBV19	-	14	-	TRBJ1-5	CASSIPVGNQPQHF	TGTGCCAGTAGTATCCCAGTGGGCAATCAGCCCCAGCATTTT
TRBV27	-	13	few	TRBJ2-4	CVSSPSAKNIQYF	TGTGTCAGCAGTCCGTCGGCCAAAAACATTCAGTACTTC
TRBV7-9	TRBD1	12	few	TRBJ1-4	CASSSATGSLFF	TGTGCCAGCAGCTCGGCGACAGGGTCTCTGTTTTTT
TRBV7-9	-	16	many	TRBJ1-1	CASSPAARGMNTEAFF	TGTGCCAGCAGCCCGGCCGCAAGGGGAATGAACACTGAAGCTTTCTTT
TRBV4-3	-	17	-	TRBJ2-5	CASSQGGGRQSQETQYF	TGCGCCAGCAGCCAAGGAGGTGGACGGCAGAGCCAAGAGACCCAGTACTTC